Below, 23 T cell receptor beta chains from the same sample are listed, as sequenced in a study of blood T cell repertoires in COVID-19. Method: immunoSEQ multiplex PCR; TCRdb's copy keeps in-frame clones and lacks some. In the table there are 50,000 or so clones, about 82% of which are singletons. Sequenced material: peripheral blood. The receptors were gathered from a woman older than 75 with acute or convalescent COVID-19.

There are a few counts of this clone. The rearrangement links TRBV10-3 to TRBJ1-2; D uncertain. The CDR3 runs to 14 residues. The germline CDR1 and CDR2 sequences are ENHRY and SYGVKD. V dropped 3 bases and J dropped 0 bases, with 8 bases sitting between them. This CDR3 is CAISETVANYGYTF. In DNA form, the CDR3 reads TGTGCCATCAGTGAAACAGTAGCTAACTATGGCTACACCTTC.

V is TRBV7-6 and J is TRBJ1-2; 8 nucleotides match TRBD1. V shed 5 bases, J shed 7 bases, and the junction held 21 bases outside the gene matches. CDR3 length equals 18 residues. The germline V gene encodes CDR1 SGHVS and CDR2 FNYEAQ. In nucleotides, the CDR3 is TGTGCCAGCAGCCCTCTGAGCCAGGGGGCGAAGGTGATGGCTGGCTACACCTTC. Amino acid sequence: CASSPLSQGAKVMAGYTF.

CDR3 protein: CASSPPMGTKQFF. CDR3 nucleotides: TGTGCCAGCTCACCACCGATGGGGACTAAGCAGTTCTTC. The rearrangement links TRBV18 to TRBJ2-1; 7 nucleotides align to TRBD2. Per germline, CDR1 KGHSH and CDR2 LQKENI. The CDR3 loop spans 13 amino acids. The ends lost 0 bases at V and 11 bases at J; junction bases unmatched: 4.

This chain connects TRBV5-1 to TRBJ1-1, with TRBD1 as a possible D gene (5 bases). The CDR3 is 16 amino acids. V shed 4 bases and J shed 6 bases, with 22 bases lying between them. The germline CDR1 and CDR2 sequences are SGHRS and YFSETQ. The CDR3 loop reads CASSVQTIGVWAEAFF. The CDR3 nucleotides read TGCGCCAGCAGCGTACAAACCATAGGGGTTTGGGCTGAAGCTTTCTTT.

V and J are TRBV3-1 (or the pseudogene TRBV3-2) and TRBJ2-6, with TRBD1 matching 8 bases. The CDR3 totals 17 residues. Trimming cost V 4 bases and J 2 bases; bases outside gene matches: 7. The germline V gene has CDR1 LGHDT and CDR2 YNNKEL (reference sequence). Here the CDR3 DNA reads TGTGCCAGCAGCCCCCGGGCAGGGGGCGCTGGGGCCAACGTCCTGACTTTC. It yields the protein CASSPRAGGAGANVLTF.

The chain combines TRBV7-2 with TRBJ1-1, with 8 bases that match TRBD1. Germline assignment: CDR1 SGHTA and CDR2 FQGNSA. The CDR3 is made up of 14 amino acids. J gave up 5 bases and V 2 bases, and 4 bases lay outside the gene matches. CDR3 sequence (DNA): TGTGCCAGCAGCTTACAGGGGGCGGTAACTGAAGCTTTCTTT. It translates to CASSLQGAVTEAFF. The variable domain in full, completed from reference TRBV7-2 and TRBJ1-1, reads GAGVSQSPSNKVTEKGKDVELRCDPISGHTALYWYRQSLGQGLEFLIYFQGNSAPDKSGLPSDRFSAERTGGSVSTLTIQRTQQEDSAVYLCASSLQGAVTEAFFGQGTRLTVV.

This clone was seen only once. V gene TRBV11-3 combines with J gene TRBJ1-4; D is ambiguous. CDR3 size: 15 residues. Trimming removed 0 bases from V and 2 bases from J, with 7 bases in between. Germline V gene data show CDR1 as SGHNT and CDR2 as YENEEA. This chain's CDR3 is CASSLEGLTNEKLFF. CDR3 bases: TGTGCCAGCAGCTTAGAGGGCCTTACTAATGAAAAACTGTTTTTT.

The CDR3 DNA follows: TGCGCCAGCAGCGGCGACAGGCAGATGAACACCGGGGAGCTGTTTTTT. It translates to CASSGDRQMNTGELFF. The rearrangement joins TRBV5-1 to TRBJ2-2; the D gene is possibly TRBD1 (6 bases). CDR3 size: 16 residues. The germline V gene encodes CDR1 SGHRS and CDR2 YFSETQ. Trimming removed 4 bases from V and 1 base from J, with 14 bases in between.

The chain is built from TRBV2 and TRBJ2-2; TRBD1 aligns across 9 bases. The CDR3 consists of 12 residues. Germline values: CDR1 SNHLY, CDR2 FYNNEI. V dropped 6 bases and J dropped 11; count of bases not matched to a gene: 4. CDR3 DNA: TGTGCCAGCAGCAAGGACAGGGGAGAGCTGTTTTTT. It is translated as CASSKDRGELFF.

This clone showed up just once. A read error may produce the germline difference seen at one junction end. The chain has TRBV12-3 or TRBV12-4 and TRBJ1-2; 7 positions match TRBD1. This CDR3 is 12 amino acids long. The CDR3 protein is CASSPRGKGRAF. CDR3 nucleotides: TGTGCCAGCAGCCCCAGGGGGAAGGGTCGCGCCTTC.

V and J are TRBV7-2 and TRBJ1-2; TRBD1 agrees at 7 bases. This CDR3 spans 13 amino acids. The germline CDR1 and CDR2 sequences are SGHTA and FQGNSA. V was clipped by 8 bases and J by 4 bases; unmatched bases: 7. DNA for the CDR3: TGTGCCAGCGGGGATTCAGGGGGCTATGGCTACACCTTC. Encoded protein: CASGDSGGYGYTF.

For the CDR3, the DNA is TGTGCCAGCAGTCAGGGACTAGCGAGGAATGAGCAGTTCTTC. It is translated as CASSQGLARNEQFF. The V gene is TRBV28, the J gene TRBJ2-1; 10 bases line up with TRBD2. The V segment lost 5 bases and the J segment 7 bases; nucleotides outside the gene matches: 5. Germline V gives CDR1 MDHEN, CDR2 SYDVKM. The CDR3 spans 14 residues.

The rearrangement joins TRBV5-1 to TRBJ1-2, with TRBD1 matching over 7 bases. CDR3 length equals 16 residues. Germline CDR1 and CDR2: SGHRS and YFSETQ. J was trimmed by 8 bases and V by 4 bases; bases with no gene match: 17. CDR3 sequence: CASSLPGTALTGGYTF. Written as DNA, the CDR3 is TGCGCCAGCAGCCTGCCCGGGACAGCATTAACAGGGGGCTACACCTTC. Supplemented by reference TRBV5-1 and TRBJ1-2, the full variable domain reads KAGVTQTPRYLIKTRGQQVTLSCSPISGHRSVSWYQQTPGQGLQFLFEYFSETQRNKGNFPGRFSGRQFSNSRSEMNVSTLELGDSALYLCASSLPGTALTGGYTFGSGTRLTVV.

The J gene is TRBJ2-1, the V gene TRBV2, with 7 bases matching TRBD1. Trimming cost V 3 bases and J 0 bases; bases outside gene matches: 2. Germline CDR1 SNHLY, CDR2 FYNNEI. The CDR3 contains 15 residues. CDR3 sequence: CASSEDRSSYNEQFF. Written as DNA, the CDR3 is TGTGCCAGCAGTGAGGACAGGAGCTCCTACAATGAGCAGTTCTTC. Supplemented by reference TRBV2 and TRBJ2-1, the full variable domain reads EPEVTQTPSHQVTQMGQEVILRCVPISNHLYFYWYRQILGQKVEFLVSFYNNEISEKSEIFDDQFSVERPDGSNFTLKIRSTKLEDSAMYFCASSEDRSSYNEQFFGPGTRLTVL.

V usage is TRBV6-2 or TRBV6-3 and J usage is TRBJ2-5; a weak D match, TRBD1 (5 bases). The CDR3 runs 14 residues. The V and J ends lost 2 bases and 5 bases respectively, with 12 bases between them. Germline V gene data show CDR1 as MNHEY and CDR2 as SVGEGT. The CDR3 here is CASSYLGARETQYF. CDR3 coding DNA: TGTGCCAGCAGTTACCTTGGGGCACGGGAGACCCAGTACTTC.

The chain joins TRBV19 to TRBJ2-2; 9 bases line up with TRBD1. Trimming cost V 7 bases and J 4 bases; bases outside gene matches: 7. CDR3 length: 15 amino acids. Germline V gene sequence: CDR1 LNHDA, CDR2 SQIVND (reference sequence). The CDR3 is CASTVGQGFTGELFF. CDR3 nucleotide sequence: TGTGCCAGTACTGTGGGACAGGGTTTCACCGGGGAGCTGTTTTTT.

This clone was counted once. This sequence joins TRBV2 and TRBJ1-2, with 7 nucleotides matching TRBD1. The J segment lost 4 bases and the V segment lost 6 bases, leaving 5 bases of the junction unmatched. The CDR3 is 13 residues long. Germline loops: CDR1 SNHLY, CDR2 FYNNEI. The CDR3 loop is CASRGQETYGYTF. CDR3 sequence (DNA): TGTGCCAGCAGAGGACAGGAAACCTATGGCTACACCTTC.

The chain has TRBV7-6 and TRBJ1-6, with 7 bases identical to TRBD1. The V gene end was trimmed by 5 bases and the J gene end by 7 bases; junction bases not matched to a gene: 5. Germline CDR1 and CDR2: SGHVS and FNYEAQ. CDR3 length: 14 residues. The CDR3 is CASSPPDRNSPLHF. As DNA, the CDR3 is TGTGCCAGCAGCCCCCCGGACAGGAATTCACCCCTCCACTTT.

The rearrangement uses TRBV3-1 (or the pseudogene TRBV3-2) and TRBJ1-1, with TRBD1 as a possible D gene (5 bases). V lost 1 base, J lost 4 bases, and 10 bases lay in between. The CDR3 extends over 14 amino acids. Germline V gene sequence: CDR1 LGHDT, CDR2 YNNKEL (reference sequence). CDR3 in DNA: TGTGCCAGCAGCCAAGTTAGGGGAGGCACTGAAGCTTTCTTT. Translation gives CASSQVRGGTEAFF.

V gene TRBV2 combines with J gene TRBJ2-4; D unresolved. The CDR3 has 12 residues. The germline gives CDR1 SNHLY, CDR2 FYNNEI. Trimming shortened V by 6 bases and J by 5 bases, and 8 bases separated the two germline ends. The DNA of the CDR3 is TGTGCCAGCAGGCACAGAGAAAACATTCAGTACTTC. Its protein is CASRHRENIQYF.

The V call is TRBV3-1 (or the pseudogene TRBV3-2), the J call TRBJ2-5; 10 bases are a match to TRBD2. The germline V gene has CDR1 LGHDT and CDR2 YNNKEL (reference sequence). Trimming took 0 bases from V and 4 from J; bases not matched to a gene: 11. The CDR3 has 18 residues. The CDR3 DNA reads TGTGCCAGCAGCCAAGATGCTAGCGGGAGCTGGAGTGGAGAGACCCAGTACTTC. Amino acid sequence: CASSQDASGSWSGETQYF.

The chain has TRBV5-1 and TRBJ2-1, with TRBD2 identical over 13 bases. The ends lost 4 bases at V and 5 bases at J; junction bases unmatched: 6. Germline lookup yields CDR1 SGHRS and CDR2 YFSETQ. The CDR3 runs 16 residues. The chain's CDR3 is CASSILAGGSHNEQFF. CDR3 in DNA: TGCGCCAGCAGCATACTAGCGGGAGGGAGCCACAATGAGCAGTTCTTC.

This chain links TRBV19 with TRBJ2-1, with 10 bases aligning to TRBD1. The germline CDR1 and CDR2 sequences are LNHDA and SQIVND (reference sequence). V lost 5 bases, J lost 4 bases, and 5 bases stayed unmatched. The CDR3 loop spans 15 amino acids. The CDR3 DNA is TGTGCCAGTAGTGCGGACAGGGGGATTTACAATGAGCAGTTCTTC. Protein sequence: CASSADRGIYNEQFF.